This T cell receptor (beta chain) was sequenced for a study of vaccination and CD4 T cells after COVID-19 (dated by TCRdb to between 2021 and 2024). The study in broad terms: Every convalescent patient had a positive nasal swab PCR test for SARS-CoV-2, with mild disease in several patients and severe disease in one. Post-vaccine blood samples were collected a median of 72 days after the second vaccine dose, ranging from about 13 to 250 days. Post-COVID blood samples from convalescent patients were collected a median of about 110 days after diagnosis, with a range of 35 to 161 days. Two doses of either the Pfizer-BioNTech BNT162b2 vaccine (n=8) or the Moderna mRNA-1273 vaccine (n=2) were administered to participants. In 10 COVID-19 convalescent patients and a handful of infection-naive healthy vaccine recipients, the spike-specific CD4+ TCR repertoire before mRNA vaccination was compared with the repertoire after mRNA vaccination. In the convalescent cohort there were six males and four females, among whom were two Hispanic individuals, seven Caucasians, two Asians and one multiracial person. As controls, cultures received a CEFX viral epitope pool (the positive control), an HIV-1 Nef peptide pool (the negative control), or no peptide at all. For stimulating the cultures, overlapping spike peptide pools were used, derived from SARS-CoV-2 as well as from the common cold coronaviruses HCoV-NL63, HCoV-OC43 and HCoV-229E.

This specimen's treatment or condition label, per the study, means: approximately nine-day PBMC culture with coronavirus spike peptide pools or control peptides (ViraFEST assay). To expand antigen-specific T cells with peptide pools and then pick out the expanded clonotypes through TCR sequencing, the study relied on the ViraFEST assay. The convalescent patients' positive SARS-CoV-2 PCR tests fell between March and December 2020, which was before the Alpha, Beta and Delta variants emerged in the United States. PBMCs were cultured at about 2 million per well in IMDM supplemented with about 5% human AB serum and 8.5 to 10 IU/ml IL-2, with approximately 9.5 ug/ml peptide pools added. On days 3 and 7, half of the culture medium was replaced with fresh IL-2-containing medium. CD4+ T cells were isolated after around 11 days of culture through negative selection using the EasySep CD4+ T cell isolation kit. Ficoll-Paque Plus gradient centrifugation was used to isolate PBMCs from whole blood, and the isolated PBMCs were then either used fresh or cryopreserved at -140C. Triplicate wells were generally used for each culture condition.

At the junction V is shortened by 4 bases and J by 11 bases, with 9 bases in between. From the cysteine up to the phenylalanine, the CDR3 has a length of 11 residues. Only CDR3 DNA remains: 33 bases, in frame from the first base. CDR1 and CDR2 are drawn from the germline V gene (reference sequence): SEHNR, FQNEAQ. The method was PCR. DNA from cultured CD4+ T cells was subjected to TCR sequencing with the Oncomine TCR Beta short-read assay at the Johns Hopkins FTIC core. The QIAamp micro DNA kit was used to extract genomic DNA from the cultured CD4+ T cells. Oncomine TCR Beta libraries from cultured CD4+ T cells were pooled with unique dual indexes and sequenced on an Illumina iSeq 100. For the original study's pipeline: Non-productive sequences were filtered out, and CDR3s that did not start with C, did not end with F or W, or were shorter than 7 amino acids were discarded. The MANAFEST web application identified antigen-specific clonotypes by comparing peptide-stimulated wells against reference wells and other culture wells. Positive clones required FDR below 0.05, an odds ratio above 5, and productive frequency above 0.1% in at least two of three replicate wells. A clonotype counted as cross-reactive if it showed significant expansion both in the SARS-CoV-2 spike wells and in at least one common cold coronavirus spike condition. CDR3 homology was assessed with Levenshtein distances (stringdist) and unrooted phylogenetic trees (ape) in R version 3.6.1. TCRdb's own reprocessing of the public reads used fastp at Q25 and MiXCR and kept productive beta chains. One record per CDR3 amino acid sequence lists the most common genes and DNA. The V and J calls were not made by the authors but by TCRdb's processing. Within this sample are 20,000 to 25,000 distinct CDR3 sequences, with roughly half of them counted one time only. The ten largest account for roughly 9% of the sample.

This clonotype was recorded a few times. Which antigen it targets is not known. Per-base qualities were not stored, and no clone one base away is much larger. Study-wide findings and limitations: Although the median number of SARS-CoV-2-reactive clonotypes went up from roughly 20 after infection to some 40 after vaccination, the increase was not significant. Of the vaccine-specific clones found in convalescent patients, nearly all (304 of 307) were mono-reactive for SARS-CoV-2 spike instead of being cross-reactive with common cold coronaviruses. In convalescent patients, a median around 89% of post-vaccine SARS-CoV-2-reactive clones were detected only after vaccination, suggesting vaccine-specific priming. Only a relatively small number of convalescent patients were included in the study, and early timepoints following natural infection were not analyzed.

The sequence joins TRBV7-9 to TRBJ1-5, with the D segment identity uncertain. This TCR derives from a human donor who had recovered from COVID-19. What was sequenced was CD4+ T cells from blood, cultured in vitro. The CDR3 region has the sequence CASSSETSQHF. The sequence in DNA is TGTGCCAGCAGCTCTGAAACGTCCCAGCATTTT.